The clone carrying this TCR beta chain was seen more than once but under ten times. The target antigen is unknown. The record originates from a study of identical twins. TCRdb independently ran MiXCR on the 5' RACE reads; one entry per CDR3 protein. Of around 1.7 million distinct CDR3 sequences listed, about 32% were seen once; the top ten hold over 0.25%. Whole-study results and caveats: Out-of-frame beta sequences exhibited a weaker degree of excess twin sharing. Invariant MAIT and iNKT cells are populations that could partly confound zero-insertion analyses. The abundant beta clonotypes from cord blood had fewer insertions, and memory repertoires had none of this. Out-of-frame TCR alpha sharing in monozygotic twins exceeded recombination model predictions.

The sequencing sample was made of cord blood. This clonotype was obtained from a newborn girl in good health.

The chain's CDR3 is CASSNPGTSGGGDTQYF. CDR3 nucleotides: TGTGCCAGCAGTAATCCCGGGACTAGCGGGGGGGGAGATACGCAGTATTTT. The chain uses TRBV6-1 and TRBJ2-3; TRBD2 agrees at 16 bases. Trimming at V came to 5 bases and at J to 5 bases, leaving 7 bases not matched to a gene. Germline V gene lookup returns CDR1 MNHNS and CDR2 SASEGT. CDR3 size: 17 residues.